This TCR beta chain was captured in a study of cytomegalovirus exposure and HLA in healthy donors. As concerns this clone: Germline and junction disagree at one end, which may indicate a read error.

The CDR3 runs 12 residues. Germline lookup yields CDR1 SEHNR and CDR2 FQNEAQ (reference sequence). The PCR was carried out with 60 Vbeta primers and 13 Jbeta primers. Data came from immunoSEQ multiplex PCR; TCRdb stores just in-frame clones and leaves some out. Here the sample spans 90,000 or so clones, 80% being singletons. The chain links TRBV7-9 to TRBJ1-2; D gene unclear. Sequenced input: PBMCs. The origin of this receptor is a man aged 45 to 65 in good health and CMV-seropositive. This CDR3 reads CSSSFSGDGYTF. In DNA, the CDR3 is TGTTCCAGCAGCTTCTCCGGAGATGGCTACACCTTC.